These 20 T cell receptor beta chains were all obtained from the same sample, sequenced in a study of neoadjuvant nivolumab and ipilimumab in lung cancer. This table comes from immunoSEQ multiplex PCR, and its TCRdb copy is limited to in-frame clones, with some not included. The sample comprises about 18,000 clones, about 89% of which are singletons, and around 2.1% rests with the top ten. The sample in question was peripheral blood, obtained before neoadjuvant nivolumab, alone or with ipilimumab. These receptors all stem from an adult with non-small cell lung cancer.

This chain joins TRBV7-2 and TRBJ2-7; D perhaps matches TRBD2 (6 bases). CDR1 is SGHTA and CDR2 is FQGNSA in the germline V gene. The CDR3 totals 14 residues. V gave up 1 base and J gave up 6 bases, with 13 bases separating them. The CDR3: CASSLEGLAFEQYF. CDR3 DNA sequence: TGTGCCAGCAGCTTAGAAGGCCTAGCGTTCGAGCAGTACTTC.

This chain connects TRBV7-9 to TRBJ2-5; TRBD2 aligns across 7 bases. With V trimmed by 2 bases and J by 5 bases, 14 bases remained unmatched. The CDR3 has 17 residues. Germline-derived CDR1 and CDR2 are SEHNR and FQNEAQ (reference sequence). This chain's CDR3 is CASSLTSQREGWETQYF. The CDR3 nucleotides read TGTGCCAGCAGCTTAACTTCTCAGAGGGAGGGTTGGGAGACCCAGTACTTC.

The CDR3 spells CASSALTANYGYTF. DNA of the CDR3: TGTGCCAGCAGTGCCCTAACAGCGAACTATGGCTACACCTTC. The chain couples TRBV2 to TRBJ1-2, with D unclear. CDR3 length: 14 amino acids. Germline CDR1 reads SNHLY; CDR2 reads FYNNEI. V lost 4 bases, J lost 2 bases, and 11 bases lay in between.

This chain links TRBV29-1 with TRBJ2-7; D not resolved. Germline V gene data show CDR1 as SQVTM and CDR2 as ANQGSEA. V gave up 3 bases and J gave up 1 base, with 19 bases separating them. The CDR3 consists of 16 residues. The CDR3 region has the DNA TGCAGCGTTGAGGACCCGGACCCAAGCTCTTCCTACGAGCAGTACTTC. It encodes CSVEDPDPSSSYEQYF.

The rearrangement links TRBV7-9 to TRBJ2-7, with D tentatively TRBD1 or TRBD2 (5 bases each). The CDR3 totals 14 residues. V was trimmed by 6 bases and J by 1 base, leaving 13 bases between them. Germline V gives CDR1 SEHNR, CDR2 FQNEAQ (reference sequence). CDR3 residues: CASRPEGPSYEQYF. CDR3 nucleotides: TGTGCCAGCAGACCAGAGGGACCATCCTACGAGCAGTACTTC.

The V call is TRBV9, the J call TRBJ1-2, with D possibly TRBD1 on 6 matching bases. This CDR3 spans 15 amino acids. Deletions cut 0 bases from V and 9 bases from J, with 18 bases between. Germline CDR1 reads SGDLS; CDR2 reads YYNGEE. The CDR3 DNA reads TGTGCCAGCAGCGTAGCTAGGAGGGGGACGAGAAGCTACACCTTC. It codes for CASSVARRGTRSYTF.

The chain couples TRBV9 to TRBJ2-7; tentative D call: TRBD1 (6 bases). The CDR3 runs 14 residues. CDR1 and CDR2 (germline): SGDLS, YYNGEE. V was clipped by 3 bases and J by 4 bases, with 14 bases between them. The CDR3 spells CASSAPGQSYEQYF. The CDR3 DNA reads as TGTGCCAGCAGCGCGCCGGGACAATCGTACGAGCAGTACTTC.

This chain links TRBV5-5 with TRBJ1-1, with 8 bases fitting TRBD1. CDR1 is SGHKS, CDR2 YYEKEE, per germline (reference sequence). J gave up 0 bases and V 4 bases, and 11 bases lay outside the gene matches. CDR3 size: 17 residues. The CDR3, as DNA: TGTGCCAGCAGCCCCCAAGCCGCGGGACAGGTGAACACTGAAGCTTTCTTT. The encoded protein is CASSPQAAGQVNTEAFF.

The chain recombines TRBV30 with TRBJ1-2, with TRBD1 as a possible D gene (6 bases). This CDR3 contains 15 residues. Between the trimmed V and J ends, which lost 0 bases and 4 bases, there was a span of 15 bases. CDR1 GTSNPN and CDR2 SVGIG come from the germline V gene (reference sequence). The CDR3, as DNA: TGTGCCTGGAGTGTACAGGGAATGGGAGCCTATGGCTACACCTTC. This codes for CAWSVQGMGAYGYTF. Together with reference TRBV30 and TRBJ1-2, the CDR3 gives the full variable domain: SQTIHQWPATLVQPVGSPLSLECTVEGTSNPNLYWYRQAAGRGLQLLFYSVGIGQISSEVPQNLSASRPQDRQFILSSKKLLLSDSGFYLCAWSVQGMGAYGYTFGSGTRLTVV.

CDR3 nucleotides: TGTGCCAGCAGCTTGGTTTTTTCGAGGGGACCCCTACGTCGGTACTTC. Translation: CASSLVFSRGPLRRYF. V usage is TRBV11-2 and J usage is TRBJ2-7; possibly TRBD1 or TRBD2 for D (5 bases each). CDR1 is SGHAT, CDR2 FQNNGV, per germline. The CDR3 runs 16 residues. V lost 3 bases and J lost 12, with 27 bases in between.

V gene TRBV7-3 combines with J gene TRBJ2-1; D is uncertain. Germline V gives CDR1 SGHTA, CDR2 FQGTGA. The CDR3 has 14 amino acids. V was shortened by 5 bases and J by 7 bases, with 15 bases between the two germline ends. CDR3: CASSTQDRRNEQFF. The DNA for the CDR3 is TGTGCCAGCAGCACCCAGGACCGAAGGAATGAGCAGTTCTTC.

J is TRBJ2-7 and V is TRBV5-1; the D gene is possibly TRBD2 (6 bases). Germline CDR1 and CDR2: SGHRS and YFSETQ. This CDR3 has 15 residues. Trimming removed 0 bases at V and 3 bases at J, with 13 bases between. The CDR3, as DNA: TGCGCCAGCAGCTTGGTAGGGGACTCTGACTACGAGCAGTACTTC. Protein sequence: CASSLVGDSDYEQYF.

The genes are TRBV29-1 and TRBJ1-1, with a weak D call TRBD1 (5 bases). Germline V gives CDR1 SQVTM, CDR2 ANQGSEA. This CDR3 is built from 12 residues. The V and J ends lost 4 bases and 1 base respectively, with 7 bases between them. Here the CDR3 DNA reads TGCAGCGTTGTCACAGGGAACACTGAAGCTTTCTTT. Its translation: CSVVTGNTEAFF.

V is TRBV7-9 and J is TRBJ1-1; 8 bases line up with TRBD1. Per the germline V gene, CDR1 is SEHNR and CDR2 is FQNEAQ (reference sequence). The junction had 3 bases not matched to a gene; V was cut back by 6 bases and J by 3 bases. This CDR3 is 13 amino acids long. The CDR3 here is CASRDRADTEAFF. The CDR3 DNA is TGTGCCAGCAGGGACAGGGCGGACACTGAAGCTTTCTTT.

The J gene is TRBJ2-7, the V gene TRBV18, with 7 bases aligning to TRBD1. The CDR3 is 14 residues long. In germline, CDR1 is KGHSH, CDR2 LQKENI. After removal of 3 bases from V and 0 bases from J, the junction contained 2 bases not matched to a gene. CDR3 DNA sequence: TGTGCCAGCTCACCTGGACAGGCCTCCTACGAGCAGTACTTC. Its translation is CASSPGQASYEQYF. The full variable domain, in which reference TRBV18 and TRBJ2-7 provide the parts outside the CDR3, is NAGVMQNPRHLVRRRGQEARLRCSPMKGHSHVYWYRQLPEEGLKFMVYLQKENIIDESGMPKERFSAEFPKEGPSILRIQQVVRGDSAAYFCASSPGQASYEQYFGPGTRLTVT.

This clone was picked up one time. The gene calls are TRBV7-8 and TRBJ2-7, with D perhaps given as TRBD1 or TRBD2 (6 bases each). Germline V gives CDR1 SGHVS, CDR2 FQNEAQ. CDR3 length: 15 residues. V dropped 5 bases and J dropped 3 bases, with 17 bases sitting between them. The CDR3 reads CASSRTGKGGYEQYF. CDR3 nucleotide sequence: TGTGCCAGCAGCCGAACGGGAAAGGGGGGCTACGAGCAGTACTTC.

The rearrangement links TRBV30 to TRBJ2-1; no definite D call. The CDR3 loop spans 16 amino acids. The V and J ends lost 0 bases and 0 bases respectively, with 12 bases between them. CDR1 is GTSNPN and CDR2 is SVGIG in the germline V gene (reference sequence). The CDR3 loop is CAWSVGRASSYNEQFF. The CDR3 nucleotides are TGTGCCTGGAGTGTAGGACGGGCAAGCTCCTACAATGAGCAGTTCTTC.

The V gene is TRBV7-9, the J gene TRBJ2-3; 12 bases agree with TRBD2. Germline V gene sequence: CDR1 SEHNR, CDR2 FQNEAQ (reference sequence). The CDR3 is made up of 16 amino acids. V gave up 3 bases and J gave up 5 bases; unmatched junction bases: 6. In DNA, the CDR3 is TGTGCCAGCAGCTTCAGACTAGCGGGAGCGGAAGATACGCAGTATTTT. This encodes CASSFRLAGAEDTQYF. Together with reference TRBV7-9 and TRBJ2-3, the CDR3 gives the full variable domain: DTGVSQNPRHKITKRGQNVTFRCDPISEHNRLYWYRQTLGQGPEFLTYFQNEAQLEKSRLLSDRFSAERPKGSFSTLEIQRTEQGDSAMYLCASSFRLAGAEDTQYFGPGTRLTVL.

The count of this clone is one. For the CDR3, the DNA is TGTGCCAGCTGGGGACAGGGAGCTAACTATGGCTACACCTTC. As protein: CASWGQGANYGYTF. J is TRBJ1-2 and V is TRBV6-1; 9 bases align to TRBD1. With V trimmed by 8 bases and J by 0 bases, 4 bases remained unmatched. From germline, CDR1 is MNHNS and CDR2 SASEGT. CDR3 length equals 14 residues.

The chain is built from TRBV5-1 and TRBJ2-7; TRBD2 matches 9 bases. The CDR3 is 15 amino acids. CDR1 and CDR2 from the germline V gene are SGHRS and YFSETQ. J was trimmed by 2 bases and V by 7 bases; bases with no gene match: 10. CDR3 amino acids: CASGRGGEAAYEQYF. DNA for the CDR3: TGCGCCAGCGGCCGCGGGGGGGAGGCCGCCTACGAGCAGTACTTC.